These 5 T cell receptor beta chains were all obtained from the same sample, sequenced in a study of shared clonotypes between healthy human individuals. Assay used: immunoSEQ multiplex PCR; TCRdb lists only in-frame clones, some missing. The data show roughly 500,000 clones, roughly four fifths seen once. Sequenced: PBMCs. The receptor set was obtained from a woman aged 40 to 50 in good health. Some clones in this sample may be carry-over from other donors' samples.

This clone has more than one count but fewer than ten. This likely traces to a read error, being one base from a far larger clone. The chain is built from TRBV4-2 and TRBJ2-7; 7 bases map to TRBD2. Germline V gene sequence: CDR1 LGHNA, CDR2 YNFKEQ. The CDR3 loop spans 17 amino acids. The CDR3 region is CASNQSVSREILYEQYF. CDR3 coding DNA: TGTGCCAGCAACCAATCGGTATCGCGGGAGATTCTCTACGAGCAGTACTTC.

The chain's CDR3 is CASSAGQEGSGNTIYF. Here the CDR3 DNA reads TGCGCCAGCAGCGCGGGACAGGAAGGCTCTGGAAACACCATATATTTT. The chain recombines TRBV5-1 with TRBJ1-3; 8 nucleotides line up with TRBD1. The CDR3 loop spans 16 amino acids. Germline CDR1 is SGHRS and CDR2 is YFSETQ. Trimming took 4 bases from V and 0 from J; bases not matched to a gene: 6.

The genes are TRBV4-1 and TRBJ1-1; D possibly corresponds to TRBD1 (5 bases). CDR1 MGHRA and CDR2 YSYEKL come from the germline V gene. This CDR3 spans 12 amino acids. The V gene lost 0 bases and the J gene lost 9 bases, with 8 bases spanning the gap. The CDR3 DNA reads TGCGCCAGCAGCCAAGATGCAGGGAAAGCTTTCTTT. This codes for CASSQDAGKAFF.

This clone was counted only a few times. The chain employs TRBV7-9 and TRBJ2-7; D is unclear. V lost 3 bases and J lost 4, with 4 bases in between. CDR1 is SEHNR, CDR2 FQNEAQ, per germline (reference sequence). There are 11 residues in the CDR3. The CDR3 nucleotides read TGTGCCAGCAGCTTTTCTTACGAGCAGTACTTC. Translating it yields CASSFSYEQYF.

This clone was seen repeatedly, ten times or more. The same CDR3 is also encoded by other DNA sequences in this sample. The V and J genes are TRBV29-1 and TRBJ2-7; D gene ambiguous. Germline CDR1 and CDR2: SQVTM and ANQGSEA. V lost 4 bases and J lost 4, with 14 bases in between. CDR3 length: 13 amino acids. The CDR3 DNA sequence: TGCAGCGTTGGCATGGCGGCCACTTACGAGCAGTACTTC. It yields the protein CSVGMAATYEQYF.